These 31 T cell receptor beta chains came from one sample sequenced in a study of T cell responses to AZD1222 COVID-19 vaccine. Sequenced by immunoSEQ multiplex PCR; TCRdb stores in-frame clones only, minus some. The sample has approximately 300,000 clones; about 94% are singletons. Sequenced here: peripheral blood, sampled 28 days after the second AZD1222 dose. These receptors originate from an adult who received the AZD1222 COVID-19 vaccine.

V and J are TRBV5-1 and TRBJ1-1; D perhaps matches TRBD1 (5 bases). This CDR3 spans 15 amino acids. Germline V lookup: CDR1 SGHRS, CDR2 YFSETQ. Deletions cut 2 bases from V and 1 base from J, with 12 bases between. CDR3 bases: TGCGCCAGCAGCTTTACAGGCCTAGGGAACACTGAAGCTTTCTTT. Protein product: CASSFTGLGNTEAFF.

This chain connects TRBV18 to TRBJ1-2; no clear D gene. The CDR3 is 9 amino acids. Germline assignment: CDR1 KGHSH and CDR2 LQKENI. V lost 9 bases and J lost 4, with 3 bases in between. CDR3 DNA sequence: TGTGCCAGTCCCTATGGCTACACCTTC. Its translation: CASPYGYTF.

The chain carries TRBV20-1 and TRBJ1-2, with D unresolved. The CDR3 runs 14 residues. Trimming removed 3 bases at V and 4 bases at J, with 15 bases between. The germline V gene encodes CDR1 DFQATT and CDR2 SNEGSKA (reference sequence). The CDR3 protein is CSASKTEVSYGYTF. DNA of the CDR3: TGCAGTGCTAGTAAAACGGAGGTTAGCTATGGCTACACCTTC.

The chain joins TRBV3-1 (or the pseudogene TRBV3-2) to TRBJ1-4, with a weak D call TRBD1 (5 bases). In germline, CDR1 is LGHDT, CDR2 YNNKEL (reference sequence). This CDR3 region has 15 residues. V was shortened by 3 bases and J by 7 bases, with 15 bases between the two germline ends. The CDR3 coding sequence is TGTGCCAGCAGCCAGGGGCAGGGAGTGGGTGAAAAACTGTTTTTT. This encodes CASSQGQGVGEKLFF.

The rearrangement uses TRBV10-1 and TRBJ1-6; D gene unclear. The ends were cut back, 0 bases at V and 7 bases at J, with 4 bases in the middle. CDR1 is WNHNN and CDR2 is SYGVQD in the germline V gene (reference sequence). CDR3 length equals 13 residues. The CDR3 sequence: CASSESRNSPLHF. CDR3 nucleotides: TGCGCCAGCAGTGAGTCGCGGAATTCACCCCTCCACTTT.

The DNA for the CDR3 is TGTGCCAGCGCAAGGACAGGGCATGGCTACACCTTC. Amino acid sequence: CASARTGHGYTF. The chain has TRBV3-1 (or the pseudogene TRBV3-2) and TRBJ1-2; TRBD1 matches at 8 bases. Germline trimming cut 8 bases from V and 6 bases from J; bases unmatched to any gene: 5. The CDR3 has 12 amino acids. Germline V gene lookup returns CDR1 LGHDT and CDR2 YNNKEL (reference sequence).

This chain links TRBV6-5 with TRBJ1-1; no definite D call. The germline gives CDR1 MNHEY, CDR2 SVGAGI. This CDR3 comprises 14 residues. Trimming left V 0 bases short and J 1 base short, with 6 bases between. CDR3 sequence (DNA): TGTGCCAGCAGTTACTCGTACCGGAACACTGAAGCTTTCTTT. This gives the protein CASSYSYRNTEAFF.

Turning to this clone: A junction boundary mismatches the germline segment, possibly from a read error. The rearrangement uses TRBV7-9 and TRBJ1-4; 9 nucleotides match TRBD1. Germline CDR1 and CDR2: SEHNR and FQNEAQ (reference sequence). The length of the CDR3 is 14 residues. CDR3 in amino acids: CARSFGTGNEKLFF. In nucleotides, the CDR3 is TGTGCCCGCAGCTTCGGGACAGGGAATGAAAAACTGTTTTTT.

This chain uses TRBV9 with TRBJ2-1; D is perhaps TRBD1 (7 bases). V was cut by 2 bases and J by 5 bases, with 11 bases left in between. Germline loops: CDR1 SGDLS, CDR2 YYNGEE. The CDR3 totals 14 residues. The CDR3 loop reads CASSVRGTDNEQFF. CDR3 in DNA: TGTGCCAGCAGCGTCCGCGGGACAGACAATGAGCAGTTCTTC. The entire variable domain, with the rest obtained from reference TRBV9 and TRBJ2-1, is as follows: DSGVTQTPKHLITATGQRVTLRCSPRSGDLSVYWYQQSLDQGLQFLIQYYNGEERAKGNILERFSAQQFPDLHSELNLSSLELGDSALYFCASSVRGTDNEQFFGPGTRLTVL.

The J gene is TRBJ1-1, the V gene TRBV9, with a tentative D call TRBD1 (5 bases). Per the germline V gene, CDR1 is SGDLS and CDR2 is YYNGEE. The CDR3 contains 12 residues. V lost 4 bases, J lost 5 bases, and 9 bases lay in between. The CDR3 coding sequence is TGTGCCAGCAGCCCACAGGAAACTGAAGCTTTCTTT. Translating it yields CASSPQETEAFF.

The chain uses TRBV6-5 and TRBJ1-4; unclear D gene. V was pared by 2 bases and J by 5 bases, with 15 bases between. This CDR3 comprises 16 residues. Germline V gene data show CDR1 as MNHEY and CDR2 as SVGAGI. The CDR3, as DNA: TGTGCCAGCAGTTACCTCCCGGCTCATGGGAATGAAAAACTGTTTTTT. This gives the protein CASSYLPAHGNEKLFF.

The rearrangement joins TRBV19 to TRBJ2-7; D is perhaps TRBD2 (6 bases). This CDR3 comprises 15 residues. The V gene lost 5 bases and the J gene lost 3 bases, with 17 bases spanning the gap. Germline V gene sequence: CDR1 LNHDA, CDR2 SQIVND (reference sequence). This chain's CDR3 is CASSHNRDSVYEQYF. The DNA for the CDR3 is TGTGCCAGTAGTCACAACCGGGACTCGGTCTACGAGCAGTACTTC.

The chain is built from TRBV11-2 and TRBJ2-1, with D unresolved. Trimming took off 5 bases at V and 7 bases at J, with 9 bases between the two ends. Germline loops: CDR1 SGHAT, CDR2 FQNNGV. The CDR3 has 12 amino acids. DNA of the CDR3: TGTGCCAGCAGCCGCTCTAGTAATGAGCAGTTCTTC. This sequence encodes CASSRSSNEQFF.

This sequence joins TRBV19 and TRBJ1-2; D is perhaps TRBD1 (5 bases). Germline V gene data show CDR1 as LNHDA and CDR2 as SQIVND (reference sequence). The CDR3 spans 15 residues. With 7 bases removed from V and 2 bases from J, the gap between germline ends came to 17 bases. CDR3 in amino acids: CASTSRGGGNYGYTF. DNA of the CDR3: TGTGCCAGTACCTCCCGGGGGGGAGGGAACTATGGCTACACCTTC.

This clone was recorded only once. The rearrangement uses TRBV7-2 and TRBJ2-1, with a weak D call TRBD1 (6 bases). Germline values: CDR1 SGHTA, CDR2 FQGNSA. There are 13 residues in the CDR3. The germline V and J ends were trimmed by 6 bases and 6 bases, with 12 bases remaining between them. The DNA of the CDR3 is TGTGCCAGCAGGCCGACAGGAGTCAATGAGCAGTTCTTC. Amino acid sequence: CASRPTGVNEQFF.

CDR3 nucleotides: TGTGCCAGCAGCTTTCCAAGAAGGGAAACTGAAGCTTTCTTT. Translation gives CASSFPRRETEAFF. The genes are TRBV5-4 and TRBJ1-1, with D unclear. Germline values: CDR1 SGHNT, CDR2 YYREEE (reference sequence). The CDR3 is made up of 14 amino acids. The V gene lost 2 bases and the J gene lost 5 bases, with 13 bases spanning the gap.

This clone was picked up one time. The chain joins TRBV4-3 to TRBJ2-5; 14 bases fit TRBD2. This CDR3 region has 16 residues. Trimming at V came to 4 bases and at J to 6 bases, leaving 7 bases not matched to a gene. Germline V gives CDR1 LGHNA, CDR2 YSLEER. In DNA, the CDR3 is TGCGCCAGCAGCCGTGGACTAGCGGGAGGAGACCAGACCCAGTACTTC. Its translation is CASSRGLAGGDQTQYF.

This chain links TRBV5-6 with TRBJ2-7; TRBD1 is a possible D gene (5 bases). Between the trimmed V and J ends, which lost 4 bases and 3 bases, there was a span of 14 bases. The CDR3 covers 14 residues. Germline CDR1 reads SGHDT; CDR2 reads YYEEEE. This CDR3 reads CASSPVLQGYEQYF. The CDR3, as DNA: TGTGCCAGCAGCCCCGTGCTGCAGGGCTACGAGCAGTACTTC.

The V and J genes are TRBV6-1 and TRBJ1-5; D is possibly TRBD1 (5 bases). The CDR3 loop spans 13 amino acids. Germline V gene sequence: CDR1 MNHNS, CDR2 SASEGT. Trimming shortened V by 7 bases and J by 5 bases, and 12 bases separated the two germline ends. The CDR3 bases are TGTGCCAGCACGGGGGGGAACTATCAGCCCCAGCATTTT. Residues: CASTGGNYQPQHF.

This clone was picked up a small number of times. The chain carries TRBV3-1 (or the pseudogene TRBV3-2) and TRBJ1-1; D is unresolved. The V gene's germline CDR1 is LGHDT and CDR2 YNNKEL (reference sequence). V shed 4 bases and J shed 1 base, with 10 bases lying between them. There are 14 residues in the CDR3. CDR3 nucleotide sequence: TGTGCCAGCAGCCCTTGGCAGAAGAACACTGAAGCTTTCTTT. Amino acids: CASSPWQKNTEAFF.

The rearrangement links TRBV5-4 to TRBJ2-7, with TRBD1 matching 8 bases. CDR1 and CDR2 from the germline V gene are SGHNT and YYREEE (reference sequence). There are 13 residues in the CDR3. The V and J ends lost 5 bases and 7 bases, in that order; junction bases with no gene match: 8. CDR3 DNA: TGTGCCAGCAGGAGACCGGACAGGGAAGAGCAGTACTTC. This codes for CASRRPDREEQYF. Using reference TRBV5-4 and TRBJ2-7 for the parts outside the CDR3, the full variable domain is ETGVTQSPTHLIKTRGQQVTLRCSSQSGHNTVSWYQQALGQGPQFIFQYYREEENGRGNFPPRFSGLQFPNYSSELNVNALELDDSALYLCASRRPDREEQYFGPGTRLTVT.

The genes are TRBV10-3 and TRBJ2-7; 15 bases are shared with TRBD2. The CDR3 is made up of 15 amino acids. Germline trimming cut 10 bases from V and 4 bases from J; bases unmatched to any gene: 8. Germline lookup yields CDR1 ENHRY and CDR2 SYGVKD. DNA of the CDR3: TGTGCCACCTCAGGGACTAGCGGGAGGTCTTACGAGCAGTACTTC. Translated, it gives CATSGTSGRSYEQYF.

The V call is TRBV4-1, the J call TRBJ2-7, with a tentative D call TRBD1 (6 bases). The V gene lost 0 bases and the J gene lost 6 bases, with 12 bases spanning the gap. Germline V gene data show CDR1 as MGHRA and CDR2 as YSYEKL. The CDR3 loop spans 14 amino acids. The DNA for the CDR3 is TGCGCCAGCAGCCAAGAAGCTCAGGGGCGCGAGCAGTACTTC. Protein product: CASSQEAQGREQYF.

This clone was found a few times. The chain employs TRBV7-2 and TRBJ2-2, with TRBD2 matching 7 bases. The CDR3 covers 16 residues. V shed 8 bases and J 3 bases; nucleotides not matched to a gene: 12. Per germline, CDR1 SGHTA and CDR2 FQGNSA. Here the CDR3 DNA reads TGTGCCAGCGTGTCCCGGCTAGCGGCCTACACCGGGGAGCTGTTTTTT. It encodes CASVSRLAAYTGELFF.

The J gene is TRBJ1-2, the V gene TRBV28, with a tentative D call TRBD1 (6 bases). V gave up 8 bases and J gave up 4 bases, with 14 bases separating them. From germline, CDR1 is MDHEN and CDR2 SYDVKM. The CDR3 runs to 13 residues. The CDR3 loop reads CASRPAGAYGYTF. The CDR3 DNA is TGTGCCAGCCGACCGGCAGGGGCCTATGGCTACACCTTC.

The chain recombines TRBV9 with TRBJ2-2, with D possibly being TRBD1 or TRBD2 (5 bases each). This CDR3 is built from 17 residues. Germline loops: CDR1 SGDLS, CDR2 YYNGEE. V was cut by 0 bases and J by 7 bases, with 19 bases left in between. CDR3 sequence: CASSVEGDAVLSGELFF. CDR3 in DNA: TGTGCCAGCAGCGTAGAAGGGGACGCAGTATTGAGCGGGGAGCTGTTTTTT. The whole variable domain, filled in from reference TRBV9 and TRBJ2-2, reads DSGVTQTPKHLITATGQRVTLRCSPRSGDLSVYWYQQSLDQGLQFLIQYYNGEERAKGNILERFSAQQFPDLHSELNLSSLELGDSALYFCASSVEGDAVLSGELFFGEGSRLTVL.

The table lists this clone with a count of one. The J gene is TRBJ2-3, the V gene TRBV2; the match to TRBD2 covers 9 bases. V shed 5 bases, J shed 0 bases, and the junction held 18 bases outside the gene matches. Germline V lookup: CDR1 SNHLY, CDR2 FYNNEI. The CDR3 totals 20 residues. CDR3 bases: TGTGCCAGCAGTAAGCCCCCTTGGGGTGCGGGGGGGTCAAGCACAGATACGCAGTATTTT. It specifies CASSKPPWGAGGSSTDTQYF.

The chain recombines TRBV11-3 with TRBJ1-1, with a weak D call TRBD1 (5 bases). V lost 0 bases, J lost 3 bases, and 20 bases lay in between. The CDR3 spans 18 residues. Germline V gene data show CDR1 as SGHNT and CDR2 as YENEEA. The CDR3 spells CASSLDGRWGVGDTEAFF. Written as DNA, the CDR3 is TGTGCCAGCAGCTTAGACGGCAGGTGGGGAGTGGGGGACACTGAAGCTTTCTTT. The full variable domain, rest sourced from reference TRBV11-3 and TRBJ1-1, is EAGVVQSPRYKIIEKKQPVAFWCNPISGHNTLYWYLQNLGQGPELLIRYENEEAVDDSQLPKDRFSAERLKGVDSTLKIQPAELGDSAVYLCASSLDGRWGVGDTEAFFGQGTRLTVV.

The V gene is TRBV24-1, the J gene TRBJ1-6; no definite D call. Germline values: CDR1 KGHDR, CDR2 SFDVKD. This CDR3 region has 14 residues. V lost 9 bases and J 5 bases, leaving 13 bases between the germline ends. DNA of the CDR3: TGTGCCACCGCCAGTGCTGGTAATAATTCACCCCTCCACTTT. Protein product: CATASAGNNSPLHF.

The J gene is TRBJ1-5, the V gene TRBV7-8; unclear D gene. Looked up from germline, CDR1 is SGHVS and CDR2 is FQNEAQ. The CDR3 runs to 14 residues. Trimming removed 2 bases at V and 6 bases at J, with 11 bases between. The CDR3 DNA sequence: TGTGCCAGCAGCTTATCACAGTTCCTTCAGCCCCAGCATTTT. This gives the protein CASSLSQFLQPQHF.

The chain joins TRBV18 to TRBJ1-6; 8 bases are a match to TRBD1. V trimming: 3 bases; J trimming: 10 bases; junction bases outside the gene matches: 5. Germline V gene data show CDR1 as KGHSH and CDR2 as LQKENI. This CDR3 is built from 14 residues. The CDR3 is CASSPPGGGSPLHF. The CDR3 region has the DNA TGTGCCAGCTCACCTCCAGGGGGCGGATCACCCCTCCACTTT.